A selection of T cell receptor beta chains follows, all from one sample in a study of cytomegalovirus exposure and HLA in healthy donors. Sequencing used immunoSEQ multiplex PCR; TCRdb keeps in-frame clones, though not all of them. This table holds about 72,000 clones. The sample taken for sequencing was PBMCs. The receptors were sampled from a man in his forties in good health and CMV-seronegative. The CDR3 runs from the conserved cysteine through the conserved F or W. Each record gives: D gene, J gene, V gene, CDR3 DNA, CDR3 protein. The D gene is left open where the match is weak.

NA TRBJ2-4 TRBV12-5 TGTGCTAGTGGTTTGACAGGGTCCCAAAACATTCAGTACTTC CASGLTGSQNIQYF
TRBD1 TRBJ1-2 TRBV25-1 TGTGCCAGCAGTGGACAGGGGGTTGGCTACACCTTC CASSGQGVGYTF
TRBD1 TRBJ1-2 TRBV5-1 TGCGCCAGCAGCTTCCAGGGGGACTATGGCTACACCTTC CASSFQGDYGYTF
NA TRBJ2-1 TRBV30 TGTGCCTGGAGTGCCAGGGGTTCGGGGCAGTTCTTC CAWSARGSGQFF
TRBD1 TRBJ1-5 TRBV6-1 TGTGCCAGCAGTGGGGACAGGGGGCCAAATCAGCCCCAGCATTTT CASSGDRGPNQPQHF
NA TRBJ2-1 TRBV6-4 TGTGCCAGCAGTGCCACCGTCCGCAGGGTCAATGAGCAGTTCTTC CASSATVRRVNEQFF
NA TRBJ2-7 TRBV30 TGTGCCTGGAGTGGTGGGCCCGGGGTGTACGAGCAGTACTTC CAWSGGPGVYEQYF
TRBD2 TRBJ2-1 TRBV19 TGTGCCAGTAGTATAGGTAGCGGGGGACTCTACAATGAGCAGTTCTTC CASSIGSGGLYNEQFF
TRBD1 TRBJ2-5 TRBV7-2 TGTGCCAGCAGCCTACAGGGGGCCCAGTACTTC CASSLQGAQYF
NA TRBJ2-7 TRBV5-8 TGTGCCAGCCGAGTCTCCTACGAGCAGTACTTC CASRVSYEQYF
TRBD1 TRBJ1-5 TRBV19 TGTGCCAGTAGTATAGTTCCCGGGACAGAAAATCAGCCCCAGCATTTT CASSIVPGTENQPQHF
TRBD1 TRBJ1-5 TRBV13 TGTGCCAGCAGCTTAGGGCAGGGGGAGCGGCCCCAGCATTTT CASSLGQGERPQHF